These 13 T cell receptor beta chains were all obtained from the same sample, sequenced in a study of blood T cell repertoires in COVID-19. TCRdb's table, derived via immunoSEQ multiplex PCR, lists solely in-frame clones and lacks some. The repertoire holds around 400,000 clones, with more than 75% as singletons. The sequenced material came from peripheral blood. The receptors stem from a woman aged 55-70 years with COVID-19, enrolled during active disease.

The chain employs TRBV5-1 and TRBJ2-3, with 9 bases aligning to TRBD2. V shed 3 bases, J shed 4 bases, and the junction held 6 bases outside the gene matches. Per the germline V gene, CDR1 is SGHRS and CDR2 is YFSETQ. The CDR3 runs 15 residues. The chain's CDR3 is CASSWAGGPSDTQYF. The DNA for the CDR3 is TGCGCCAGCAGCTGGGCGGGGGGGCCATCAGATACGCAGTATTTT.

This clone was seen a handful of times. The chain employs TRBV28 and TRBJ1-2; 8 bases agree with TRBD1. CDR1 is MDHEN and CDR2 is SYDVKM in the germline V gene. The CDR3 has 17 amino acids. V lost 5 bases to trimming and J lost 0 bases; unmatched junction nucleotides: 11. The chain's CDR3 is CASSATGTGPSNYGYTF. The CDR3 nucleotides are TGTGCCAGCAGTGCGACCGGGACAGGACCCTCTAACTATGGCTACACCTTC.

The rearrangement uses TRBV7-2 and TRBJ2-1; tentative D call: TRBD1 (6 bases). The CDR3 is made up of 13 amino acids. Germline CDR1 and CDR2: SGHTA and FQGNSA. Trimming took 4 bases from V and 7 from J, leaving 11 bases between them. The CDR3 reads CASSYRVGNEQFF. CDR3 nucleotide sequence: TGTGCCAGCAGCTACAGGGTAGGGAATGAGCAGTTCTTC.

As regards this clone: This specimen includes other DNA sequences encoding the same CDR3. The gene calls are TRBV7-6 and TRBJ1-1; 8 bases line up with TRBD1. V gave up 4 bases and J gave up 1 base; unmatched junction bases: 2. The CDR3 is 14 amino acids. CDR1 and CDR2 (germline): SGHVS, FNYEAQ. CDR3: CASSSGTGNTEAFF. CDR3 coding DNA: TGTGCCAGCAGCTCCGGGACAGGGAACACTGAAGCTTTCTTT.

CDR3 protein: CASRTTGSDTQYF. DNA of the CDR3: TGTGCCAGCAGAACTACAGGGTCAGATACGCAGTATTTT. The chain uses TRBV12-3 or TRBV12-4 and TRBJ2-3; the D gene is possibly TRBD1 (6 bases). The CDR3 totals 13 residues. The V and J ends lost 6 bases and 4 bases respectively, with 11 bases between them.

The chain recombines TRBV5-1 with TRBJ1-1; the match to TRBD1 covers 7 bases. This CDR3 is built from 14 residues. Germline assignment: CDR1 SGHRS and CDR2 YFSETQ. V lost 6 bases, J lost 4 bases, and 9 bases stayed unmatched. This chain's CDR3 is CASKGAKVGTEAFF. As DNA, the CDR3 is TGCGCCAGCAAGGGGGCAAAGGTCGGCACTGAAGCTTTCTTT.

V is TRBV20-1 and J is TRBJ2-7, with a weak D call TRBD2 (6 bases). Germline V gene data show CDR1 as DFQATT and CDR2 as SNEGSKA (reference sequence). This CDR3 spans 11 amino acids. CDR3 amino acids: CTAGSSYEQYF. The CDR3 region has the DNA TGCACCGCCGGGAGCTCCTACGAGCAGTACTTC.

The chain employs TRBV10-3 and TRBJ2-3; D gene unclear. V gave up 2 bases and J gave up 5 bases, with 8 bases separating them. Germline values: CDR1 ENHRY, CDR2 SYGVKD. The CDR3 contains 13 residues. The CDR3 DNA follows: TGTGCCATCAGTGAGCCCACGGTAGATACGCAGTATTTT. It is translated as CAISEPTVDTQYF.

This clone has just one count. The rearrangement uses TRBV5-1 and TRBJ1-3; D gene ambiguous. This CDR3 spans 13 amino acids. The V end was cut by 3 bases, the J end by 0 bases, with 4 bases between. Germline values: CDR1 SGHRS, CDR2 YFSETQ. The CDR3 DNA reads TGCGCCAGCAGCTCGGGCTCTGGAAACACCATATATTTT. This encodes CASSSGSGNTIYF.

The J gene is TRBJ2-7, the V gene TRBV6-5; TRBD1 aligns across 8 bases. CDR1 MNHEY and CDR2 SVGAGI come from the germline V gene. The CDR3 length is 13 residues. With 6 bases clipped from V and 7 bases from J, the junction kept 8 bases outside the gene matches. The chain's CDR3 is CASSQDRAREQYF. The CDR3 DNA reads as TGTGCCAGCAGCCAGGACAGGGCTCGGGAGCAGTACTTC.

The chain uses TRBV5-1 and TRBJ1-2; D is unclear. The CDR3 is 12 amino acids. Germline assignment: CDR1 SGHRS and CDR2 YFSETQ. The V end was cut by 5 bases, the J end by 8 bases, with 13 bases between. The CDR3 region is CASRETPGGYTF. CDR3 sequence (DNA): TGCGCCAGCAGGGAGACTCCGGGGGGCTACACCTTC.

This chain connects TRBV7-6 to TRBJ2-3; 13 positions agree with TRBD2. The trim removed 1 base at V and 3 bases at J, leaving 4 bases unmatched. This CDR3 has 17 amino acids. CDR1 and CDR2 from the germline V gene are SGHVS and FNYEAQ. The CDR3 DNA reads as TGTGCCAGCAGCTTAGAGCCGGGACTAGCGGGGACAGATACGCAGTATTTT. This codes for CASSLEPGLAGTDTQYF.

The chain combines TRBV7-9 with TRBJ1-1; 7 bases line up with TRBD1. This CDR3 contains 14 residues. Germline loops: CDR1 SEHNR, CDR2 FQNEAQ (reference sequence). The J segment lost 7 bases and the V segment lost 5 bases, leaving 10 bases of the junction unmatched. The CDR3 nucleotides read TGTGCCAGCAGCCCAGGTGGATGGGACAGTGAAGCTTTCTTT. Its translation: CASSPGGWDSEAFF.